The sequence of this T cell receptor beta chain was determined in a study of blood T cell repertoires in COVID-19. Across the whole study: The United States, Italy and Spain were the sources of the acute and convalescent COVID-19 samples. Sources were T cells, B-cell-depleted T cells, or PBMCs; the material itself was cDNA or gDNA.

Here immunoSEQ multiplex PCR was the method, and the copy in TCRdb shows in-frame clones only, minus some. The table lists 180,000 or so clones, about 86% of them singletons. The V end was cut by 5 bases, the J end by 6 bases, with 16 bases between. Germline lookup yields CDR1 LNHDA and CDR2 SQIVND (reference sequence). The length of the CDR3 is 14 residues. The TCR comes from a woman aged 80 or older in a cohort sampled during active or convalescent COVID-19. The J gene is TRBJ1-2, the V gene TRBV19; TRBD1 might be the D (5 bases). The sequenced sample was peripheral blood. The CDR3: CASSAERVGHGYTF. The CDR3 coding sequence is TGTGCCAGTAGTGCCGAACGGGTGGGGCATGGCTACACCTTC. The complete variable domain, with remaining parts taken from reference TRBV19 and TRBJ1-2, reads DGGITQSPKYLFRKEGQNVTLSCEQNLNHDAMYWYRQDPGQGLRLIYYSQIVNDFQKGDIAEGYSVSREKKESFPLTVTSAQKNPTAFYLCASSAERVGHGYTFGSGTRLTVV.